Below are 13 T cell receptor beta chains sequenced from a single sample in a study of T-cell reconstitution after alpha-beta-depleted transplantation in children. A library of TCRbeta sequences, prepared with unique molecular identifiers, was generated. Via MiXCR, TCRdb re-called the PCR reads, giving one row per CDR3 protein. The table lists a few hundred thousand distinct CDR3 sequences, approximately 16% of them singletons. Sequencing used PBMCs from the stem cell graft donor, obtained from the stem cell graft. The receptors derive from a human donor who donated a stem cell graft to a child with acute lymphoblastic leukemia.

This clonotype was seen a few times. V gene TRBV18 combines with J gene TRBJ1-1; maybe TRBD1 (6 bases). Trimming shortened V by 7 bases and J by 0 bases, and 12 bases separated the two germline ends. Germline V lookup: CDR1 KGHSH, CDR2 LQKENI. This CDR3 has 14 amino acids. The CDR3: CASYYRELNTEAFF. The CDR3 DNA is TGTGCCAGCTACTACAGGGAGCTGAACACTGAAGCTTTCTTT.

V gene TRBV13 combines with J gene TRBJ2-3, with D possibly TRBD2 on 5 matching bases. This CDR3 region has 13 residues. Trimming took 5 bases from V and 8 from J, leaving 14 bases between them. CDR1 and CDR2 (germline): PRHDT, FYEKMQ (reference sequence). This CDR3 reads CASSGRGLSTQYF. In DNA form, the CDR3 reads TGTGCCAGCAGCGGCCGCGGGCTTAGTACGCAGTATTTT.

The chain uses TRBV12-3 or TRBV12-4 and TRBJ1-5, with D perhaps TRBD1 (5 bases). Trimming took off 8 bases at V and 4 bases at J, with 15 bases between the two ends. The CDR3 spans 14 residues. CDR3 nucleotide sequence: TGTGCCAGCTGGCAGGCAGGGTCTAATCAGCCCCAGCATTTT. It yields the protein CASWQAGSNQPQHF.

This chain connects TRBV19 to TRBJ2-7, with 9 bases lining up with TRBD1. The junction had 11 bases not matched to a gene; V was cut back by 6 bases and J by 5 bases. CDR3 length equals 15 residues. The germline CDR1 and CDR2 sequences are LNHDA and SQIVND (reference sequence). Written as DNA, the CDR3 is TGTGCCAGTAGCAGACCGGGACAGGGAAAGGACGAGCAGTACTTC. Residues: CASSRPGQGKDEQYF.

V gene TRBV12-3 or TRBV12-4 combines with J gene TRBJ1-2; 10 positions agree with TRBD1. The ends lost 6 bases at V and 8 bases at J; junction bases unmatched: 15. CDR3 length equals 16 residues. This CDR3 is CASRSGTGALSWGYTF. The CDR3 DNA sequence: TGTGCCAGCAGATCCGGGACAGGGGCGCTTTCGTGGGGCTACACCTTC.

The chain has TRBV7-9 and TRBJ1-3; D might be TRBD1 (5 bases). Trimming shortened V by 1 base and J by 4 bases, and 11 bases separated the two germline ends. Germline CDR1 reads SEHNR; CDR2 reads FQNEAQ (reference sequence). The CDR3 has 15 residues. The CDR3 loop reads CASSLVTVKGNTIYF. CDR3 DNA sequence: TGTGCCAGCAGCTTAGTGACAGTCAAGGGAAACACCATATATTTT.

This clonotype was detected a few times. The chain combines TRBV25-1 with TRBJ1-5; maybe TRBD1 (5 bases). The germline CDR1 and CDR2 sequences are MGHDK and SYGVNS. The CDR3 covers 13 residues. V lost 10 bases and J lost 4, with 14 bases in between. The CDR3 protein is CATSWGGNQPQHF. CDR3 in DNA: TGTGCCACCTCGTGGGGGGGAAATCAGCCCCAGCATTTT.

This chain connects TRBV29-1 to TRBJ2-7; perhaps D is TRBD1 or TRBD2 (5 bases each). Trimming took off 0 bases at V and 4 bases at J, with 16 bases between the two ends. This CDR3 has 15 amino acids. Germline CDR1 reads SQVTM; CDR2 reads ANQGSEA. The CDR3 nucleotides are TGCAGCGTTGAAGATCTTGGGACGGGACCGTACGAGCAGTACTTC. Its translation is CSVEDLGTGPYEQYF.

J is TRBJ1-2 and V is TRBV7-2; 8 bases are a match to TRBD1. The CDR3 covers 14 residues. The germline gives CDR1 SGHTA, CDR2 FQGNSA. V was clipped by 5 bases and J by 6 bases; unmatched bases: 8. The CDR3: CASSTLGQGHGYTF. CDR3 sequence (DNA): TGTGCCAGCAGCACACTTGGACAGGGCCATGGCTACACCTTC.

The rearrangement links TRBV4-1 to TRBJ2-7, with 9 bases that match TRBD2. The CDR3 sequence is 15 residues long. V shed 0 bases and J 3 bases; nucleotides not matched to a gene: 3. Germline V lookup: CDR1 MGHRA, CDR2 YSYEKL. In DNA, the CDR3 is TGCGCCAGCAGCCAAGACCTAGCGGGACTCTACGAGCAGTACTTC. It translates to CASSQDLAGLYEQYF.

V usage is TRBV11-3 and J usage is TRBJ2-2; TRBD2 is a possible D gene (6 bases). CDR1 is SGHNT and CDR2 is YENEEA in the germline V gene. V dropped 0 bases and J dropped 2 bases, with 13 bases sitting between them. CDR3 size: 17 residues. The CDR3 DNA is TGTGCCAGCAGCTTAGATCGCGGGAATATTAACACCGGGGAGCTGTTTTTT. As protein: CASSLDRGNINTGELFF.

The V gene is TRBV7-2, the J gene TRBJ1-4; TRBD1 agrees at 8 bases. Germline loops: CDR1 SGHTA, CDR2 FQGNSA. This CDR3 is 14 amino acids long. J was trimmed by 5 bases and V by 5 bases; bases with no gene match: 4. In DNA form, the CDR3 reads TGTGCCAGCAGCGCCGGGACAGGCAATGAAAAACTGTTTTTT. Translated: CASSAGTGNEKLFF.

This clonotype was recorded a few times. This chain connects TRBV19 to TRBJ1-5, with D possibly TRBD1 on 5 matching bases. The V and J ends lost 1 base and 9 bases respectively, with 16 bases between them. CDR3 size: 15 residues. Germline-derived CDR1 and CDR2 are LNHDA and SQIVND (reference sequence). DNA for the CDR3: TGTGCCAGTAGTATAGGTTTCGACAGACCCGCGCCCCAGCATTTT. Translating it yields CASSIGFDRPAPQHF.